This T cell receptor (beta chain) was retrieved from a study of T-cell memory formation after mild COVID-19. Findings and caveats of the study: The study found contracting CD4+ clones mainly in CM and EM and contracting CD8+ clones in EMRA.

Comment on this clonotype: The antigen is not known.

TCRdb reprocessed the 5' RACE reads with MiXCR, giving one entry per CDR3 protein. The table includes about 420,000 distinct CDR3 sequences, 20% to 25% detected once. The receptor was derived from an adult woman who had mild COVID-19 (a few samples of this study predate the infection). Cell type and time point are not known. Sequenced input: PBMCs or a T cell subset sorted from them (not recorded which).

The CDR3 reads CASRGWILLNTEAFF. The CDR3 DNA reads TGTGCCAGCAGGGGTTGGATACTATTGAACACTGAAGCTTTCTTT. The rearrangement uses TRBV6-2 or TRBV6-3 and TRBJ1-1; no clear D gene. The CDR3 has 15 residues. Germline lookup yields CDR1 MNHEY and CDR2 SVGEGT. Trimming left V 6 bases short and J 0 bases short, with 14 bases between.